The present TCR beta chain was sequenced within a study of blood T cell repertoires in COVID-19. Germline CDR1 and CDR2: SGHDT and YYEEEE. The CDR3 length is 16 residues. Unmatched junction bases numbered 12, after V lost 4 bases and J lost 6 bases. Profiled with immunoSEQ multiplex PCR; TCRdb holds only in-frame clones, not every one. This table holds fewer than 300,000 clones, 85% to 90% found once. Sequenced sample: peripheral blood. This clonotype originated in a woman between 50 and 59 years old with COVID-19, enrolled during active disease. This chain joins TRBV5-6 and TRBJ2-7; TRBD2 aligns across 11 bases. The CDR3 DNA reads TGTGCCAGCAGCGTTGTACTAGCGGGAGAAGCGGGCGAGCAGTACTTC. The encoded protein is CASSVVLAGEAGEQYF.